This T cell receptor (beta chain) is drawn from a study of blood T cell repertoires in COVID-19. Looking at the study overall: The cDNA or gDNA used as material had been derived from T cells, B-cell-depleted T cells, or PBMCs.

The CDR3 covers 13 residues. CDR1 and CDR2 from the germline V gene are SGHNT and YENEEA. V lost 1 base and J lost 7, with 11 bases in between. Sequencing was performed with immunoSEQ multiplex PCR; in TCRdb, only in-frame clones are kept and a portion is missing. The data show 95,000 to 130,000 clones, approximately 90% seen once. The rearrangement uses TRBV11-3 and TRBJ2-7; D may be TRBD1 (6 bases). The sample was peripheral blood. The clonotype originates from a human donor with active COVID-19. The donor label of this sample is uncertain. CDR3 nucleotides: TGTGCCAGCAGCTTAGGGACCGGGACAGAGCAGTACTTC. As protein: CASSLGTGTEQYF.